One sample yielded the 17 T cell receptor beta chains listed below, sequenced in a study of T cell clonality in common variable immunodeficiency. Method: immunoSEQ multiplex PCR; TCRdb's copy keeps in-frame clones and lacks some. This sample has around 30,000 clones, each found more than once. The sample consisted of peripheral blood mononuclear cells. The receptors derive from a person aged 18 to 75 in good health.

This clone was found many times. The read gets to within 3 residues of the CDR3 end, and the germline J gene fills in the rest. The chain uses TRBV7-2 and TRBJ2-2; no clear D gene. The ends were cut back, 3 bases at V and 3 bases at J, with 5 bases in the middle. CDR3 length: 13 residues. Per germline, CDR1 SGHTA and CDR2 FQGNSA. CDR3 bases read: TGTGCCAGCAGCTTTTCTTACACCGGGGAG. This encodes CASSFSYTGE. The entire CDR3 is CASSFSYTGELFF.

This clone was seen repeatedly, ten times or more. The read terminates 3 residues before the CDR3 end, so the remaining end is supplied by the germline J gene. The rearrangement joins TRBV7-2 to TRBJ1-1, with TRBD1 identical over 9 bases. With 5 bases clipped from V and 1 base from J, the junction kept 5 bases outside the gene matches. The CDR3 runs to 15 residues. CDR1 and CDR2 (germline): SGHTA, FQGNSA. CDR3 DNA, as far as it was read: TGTGCCAGCAGCGATCGGACAGGGGAGAACACTGAA. It specifies CASSDRTGENTE. The whole CDR3 region reads CASSDRTGENTEAFF.

This clone was observed many times. CDR3 DNA, as far as it was read: TGTGCCAGCAGTGAAGCGGGTACAGGGGACTATGGC. Translation: CASSEAGTGDYG. The full CDR3 protein is CASSEAGTGDYGYTF. The chain joins TRBV6-1 to TRBJ1-2; 7 bases agree with TRBD1. The read terminates 3 residues before the CDR3 end, so the remaining end is supplied by the germline J gene. Unmatched junction bases numbered 4, after V lost 0 bases and J lost 3 bases. CDR1 and CDR2 (germline): MNHNS, SASEGT. The CDR3 consists of 15 residues.

This clone appeared a few times. A far larger clone is a single base away, which makes a read error likely. The read falls 3 residues short of the CDR3 end, and the missing part is taken from the germline J gene. The chain combines TRBV30 with TRBJ2-5; 9 bases line up with TRBD2. This CDR3 is 17 amino acids long. The germline V gene encodes CDR1 GTSNPN and CDR2 SVGIG (reference sequence). The J segment lost 0 bases and the V segment lost 4 bases, leaving 12 bases of the junction unmatched. The CDR3 bases that were read are TGTGCCTGGATTTCCTTTAGCGGGGGCCGGTACCAAGAGACC. Encoded protein: CAWISFSGGRYQET. In full, the CDR3 is CAWISFSGGRYQETQYF.

The sample holds many counts of this clone. Sequencing ends 3 residues short of the CDR3 end; the germline J gene provides the rest. The chain is built from TRBV9 and TRBJ1-6, with a weak D call TRBD1 (6 bases). The CDR3 has 16 amino acids. Germline V gene lookup returns CDR1 SGDLS and CDR2 YYNGEE. V shed 2 bases and J shed 10 bases, with 19 bases lying between them. The CDR3: CASSVSADTGSSPLHF. The CDR3 bases that were read are TGTGCCAGCAGCGTGTCAGCAGATACAGGGAGCTCACCC.

This clone appeared a few times. The read finishes 3 residues shy of the CDR3 end, and the germline J gene is used to complete it. The chain joins TRBV18 to TRBJ1-4, with D uncertain. Trimming pared 2 bases from V and 7 bases from J, leaving 11 bases between. Germline V CDR1 and CDR2: KGHSH, LQKENI. This CDR3 is 14 amino acids long. CDR3 loop: CASSPFSGIEKLFF. The sequenced CDR3 bases are TGTGCCAGCTCACCATTTTCAGGAATTGAAAAA.

This clone was counted ten times or more. The CDR3 end falls 3 residues outside the read, so it is completed with the germline J gene. This sequence joins TRBV4-2 and TRBJ1-2, with D tentatively TRBD1 (6 bases). V lost 0 bases, J lost 5 bases, and 13 bases lay in between. This CDR3 has 15 residues. The V gene's germline CDR1 is LGHNA and CDR2 YNFKEQ. The CDR3 protein is CASSQDPQDRYGYTF. Incomplete CDR3 DNA: TGTGCCAGCAGCCAAGATCCCCAGGACAGATATGGC.

This clone has ten or more counts. The CDR3 is cut off 3 residues early in the read; its end comes from the germline J gene. The chain combines TRBV5-1 with TRBJ2-5, with 11 bases lining up with TRBD1. The V gene's germline CDR1 is SGHRS and CDR2 YFSETQ. This CDR3 region has 16 residues. V was pared by 6 bases and J by 4 bases, with 11 bases of the junction left unmatched. The CDR3 DNA, read in part, is TGCGCCAGCAACCCCGACGGGACAGGGGGTAGAGAGACC. Protein: CASNPDGTGGRET. The complete CDR3 sequence is CASNPDGTGGRETQYF.

This clone has at least ten counts. The CDR3 end lies 3 residues beyond the end of the read and is filled in from the germline J gene. The gene calls are TRBV5-3 and TRBJ2-7; 10 nucleotides match TRBD1. TRBV5-3 is reported as an ORF; its role is uncertain. The CDR3 loop spans 14 amino acids. V was clipped by 0 bases and J by 6 bases; unmatched bases: 3. This CDR3 reads CARSLGDRGREQYF. The sequenced CDR3 bases are TGTGCCAGAAGCTTGGGGGACAGGGGCCGCGAG.

This clone has a handful of counts. The sequence runs out 3 residues before the end of the CDR3; the remainder is reconstructed from the germline J gene. J is TRBJ1-2 and V is TRBV30; a possible D gene is TRBD1 (5 bases). Germline loops: CDR1 GTSNPN, CDR2 SVGIG (reference sequence). The CDR3 is 15 residues long. The part of the CDR3 DNA that was read is TGTGCCTGGAGCCCTGGGCCAGGGTTAATTTACGAC. Protein sequence: CAWSPGPGLIYD. The complete CDR3 protein is CAWSPGPGLIYDYTF.

This clone was picked up many times. The sequence runs out 3 residues before the end of the CDR3; the remainder is reconstructed from the germline J gene. The chain combines TRBV20-1 with TRBJ2-7, with a tentative D call TRBD1 (6 bases). The CDR3 is 15 amino acids. The V and J ends lost 1 base and 1 base respectively, with 14 bases between them. Germline CDR1 DFQATT, CDR2 SNEGSKA (reference sequence). CDR3 DNA (partial): TGCAGTGCTAGAGGATCAGGGGCGCAGTCCTACGAG. Translation: CSARGSGAQSYE. The complete CDR3 sequence is CSARGSGAQSYEQYF.

In the case of this clone: The CDR3 extends 3 residues past the end of the read, so its final part is completed from the germline J gene. V and J are TRBV7-9 and TRBJ1-2, with D tentatively TRBD1 (5 bases). The CDR3 has 14 residues. Germline CDR1 SEHNR, CDR2 FQNEAQ (reference sequence). The part of the CDR3 DNA that was read is TGTGCCAGCAGCTGGGGGGAGCGCACAGATACC. This translates into CASSWGERTDT. The whole CDR3 region reads CASSWGERTDTYTF. The whole variable domain, remainder taken from reference TRBV7-9 and TRBJ1-2, is DTGVSQNPRHKITKRGQNVTFRCDPISEHNRLYWYRQTLGQGPEFLTYFQNEAQLEKSRLLSDRFSAERPKGSFSTLEIQRTEQGDSAMYLCASSWGERTDTYTFGSGTRLTVV.

Ten or more counts support this clone. The CDR3 extends 3 residues past the end of the read, so its final part is completed from the germline J gene. The chain couples TRBV19 to TRBJ1-5; D unresolved. Germline assignment: CDR1 LNHDA and CDR2 SQIVND (reference sequence). Between the trimmed V and J ends, which lost 3 bases and 6 bases, there was a span of 9 bases. This CDR3 is 13 amino acids long. The CDR3 loop is CASSISPVQPQHF. The part of the CDR3 DNA that was read is TGTGCCAGTAGTATTTCCCCTGTTCAGCCC.

In this sample, this clone turned up many times. The read ends 3 residues before the CDR3 terminus; that terminus is restored from the germline J gene. This chain connects TRBV9 to TRBJ2-1; TRBD2 aligns across 10 bases. Germline CDR1 is SGDLS and CDR2 is YYNGEE. Trimming at V came to 3 bases and at J to 5 bases, leaving 8 bases not matched to a gene. This CDR3 spans 16 amino acids. The CDR3 bases that were read are TGTGCCAGCAGCGCCCTCAGCGGGAGGGATAACAATGAG. Encoded protein: CASSALSGRDNNE. The entire CDR3 reads CASSALSGRDNNEQFF.

The table lists this clone with many counts. The sequenced fragment ends 3 residues before the CDR3 boundary, so the rest is inferred from the germline J gene. The V and J genes are TRBV18 and TRBJ2-3; 9 nucleotides line up with TRBD1. The CDR3 has 15 residues. J lost 2 bases, V lost 6 bases, and 6 bases had no gene match. The germline CDR1 and CDR2 sequences are KGHSH and LQKENI. CDR3: CASSPGTGLTDTQYF. The CDR3 DNA, read in part, is TGTGCCAGCTCCCCCGGGACAGGGCTCACAGATACG.

This clone was seen ten or more times. The read ends 3 residues shy of where the CDR3 ends; the end is completed using the germline J gene. This rearrangement joins TRBV18 to TRBJ1-5, with D uncertain. This CDR3 is built from 16 residues. Germline V CDR1 and CDR2: KGHSH, LQKENI. V was pared by 2 bases and J by 6 bases, with 17 bases between. The sequenced part of the CDR3 DNA is TGTGCCAGCTCACCAAGGAAAGAGGGCTTAGGTCAGCCC. It codes for CASSPRKEGLGQP. Given in full, the CDR3 is CASSPRKEGLGQPQHF.

This clone occurred many times. Read coverage stops 3 residues before the CDR3 terminus; the germline J gene supplies the remainder. The gene calls are TRBV10-3 and TRBJ1-3; D gene ambiguous. Trimming removed 3 bases at V and 0 bases at J, with 15 bases between. Germline V gene data show CDR1 as ENHRY and CDR2 as SYGVKD. This CDR3 contains 17 residues. The sequenced CDR3 bases are TGTGCCATCAGTGACGGCCCCGGCGGTCGCTCTGGAAACACC. Encoded protein: CAISDGPGGRSGNT. The entire CDR3 protein is CAISDGPGGRSGNTIYF.